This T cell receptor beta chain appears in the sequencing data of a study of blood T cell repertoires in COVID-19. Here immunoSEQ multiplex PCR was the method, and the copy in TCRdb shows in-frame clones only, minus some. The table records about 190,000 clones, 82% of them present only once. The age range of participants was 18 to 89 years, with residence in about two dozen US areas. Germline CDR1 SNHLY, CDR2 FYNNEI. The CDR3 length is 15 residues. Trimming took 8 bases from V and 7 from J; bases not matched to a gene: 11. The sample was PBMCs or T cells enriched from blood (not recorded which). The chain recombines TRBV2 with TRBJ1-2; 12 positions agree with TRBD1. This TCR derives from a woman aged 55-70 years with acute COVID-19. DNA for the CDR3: TGTGCCAGCGGAGGGGGACAGGGGGCAAAGGTTGGCTACACCTTC. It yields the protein CASGGGQGAKVGYTF. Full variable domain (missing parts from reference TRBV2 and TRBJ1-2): EPEVTQTPSHQVTQMGQEVILRCVPISNHLYFYWYRQILGQKVEFLVSFYNNEISEKSEIFDDQFSVERPDGSNFTLKIRSTKLEDSAMYFCASGGGQGAKVGYTFGSGTRLTVV.